This T cell receptor (delta chain) was sequenced for a study of Vδ1+ human thymocytes (dated by TCRdb to 2017 to 2018). In the study overall: The study characterised mRNA-level TRG and TRD CDR3 repertoires of highly purified Vdelta1+ thymocytes from young children as a data resource. The multiplex-based CDR3 amplicon strategy had previously been validated against 5'RACE-based CDR3 amplicon generation methods.

Taken from cysteine to phenylalanine, the CDR3 has 27 residues. Only CDR3 DNA remains: 81 bases, in frame from the first base. The germline V gene sets CDR1 to TSWWSYY and CDR2 to QGS. V loses 5 bases at its end and J loses 0 bases; junction bases beyond the gene matches: 40. Thymic samples were depleted of alphabeta T cells, then CD3+ TCRVdelta1+ TCRVdelta2- thymocytes were FACS-sorted. The purity of the sorted Vdelta1+ thymocytes was between about 96% and 99.6%. The thymic specimens were obtained from several paediatric patients, aged 5 days to 15 months, who were having corrective cardiac surgery. After the thymic tissue was dispersed, mononuclear cells were isolated using a Histopaque-1077 density gradient. The staining antibodies were anti-TCRVdelta1 clone TS8.2, anti-TCRVdelta2 clone B6, anti-CD3 clone HIT3a and anti-TCRalphabeta clone IP26. RNA was isolated using the RNeasy mini kit, and reverse transcription was performed with Superscript III. To generate the CDR3 amplicons, a multiplex PCR was run using pooled V-gene forward primers together with a constant-region reverse primer that carried Illumina adaptor overhangs. Amplicons were gel-purified, then indexed with Nextera index primers over about 8 extra PCR cycles and purified with AMPure XP beads. Sequencing of libraries was performed on an Illumina MiSeq using paired-end 250 bp reads, dual indexing and an approximately 20% PhiX spike-in. The authors' pipeline ran thus. FastQC was used to quality check the reads, while ea-utils fastq-join merged the TRG read pairs. Annotation of sequences was performed with IMGT/HighV-QUEST, only productive sequences with unambiguous V-gene assignment were retained, and clonotypes were defined by identical CDR3 sequence. Downstream analysis used VDJtools 1.1.1, tcR 2.2.3, Treemap and vegan Shannon diversity in R 3.4.4. Public reads were reanalyzed in TCRdb with CATT, and rows carrying the same DNA were merged afterwards. TCRdb's processing, not the study's, gives the V and J calls here. Present in this sample are tens of thousands of delta-chain clones, 15% to 20% of which were seen just once. 0.5% of the sample is taken by the ten largest.

What the authors observed across the whole study: Because unexpected Vdelta2 sequences could lead to misinterpretation of bulk repertoire data, the authors recommended using highly purified populations and validating at the single-cell level. Numerous TRG clonotypes were shared among donors (up to about 7x10^3), while TRD repertoires were essentially private (a maximum of 116 shared). Even though sort purity was high, roughly 20% of thymic TRD sequences were Vdelta2 (and few were Vdelta3), which was not the case for the peripheral blood Vdelta1+ controls. Donors did not cluster by age or sex, so the analyses were not stratified by age or sex. In contrast to oligoclonal peripheral blood repertoires, thymic TRG and TRD repertoires appeared to be highly polyclonal with Gaussian CDR3 length distributions.

Points on this clone: It has no known antigen specificity. The record has no base qualities; no much larger clone is one base away.

The sequencing sample was made of Vdelta1+ gamma-delta thymocytes from the thymus. In light of the paper, this sample's cell subset or site label describes: FACS-sorted CD3+ TCRalphabeta- TCRVdelta1+ TCRVdelta2- thymocytes. This chain is built from TRDV1 and TRDJ1; 9 nucleotides in the junction match TRDD2. The source is a boy younger than two who had congenital heart surgery. This receptor has the CDR3 CALGPSRPSYLLGPLPPVGVNTDKLIF. The nucleotides read TGTGCTCTTGGGCCCTCTCGGCCTTCCTACCTACTTGGACCTCTCCCCCCCGTTGGGGTGAACACCGATAAACTCATCTTT.